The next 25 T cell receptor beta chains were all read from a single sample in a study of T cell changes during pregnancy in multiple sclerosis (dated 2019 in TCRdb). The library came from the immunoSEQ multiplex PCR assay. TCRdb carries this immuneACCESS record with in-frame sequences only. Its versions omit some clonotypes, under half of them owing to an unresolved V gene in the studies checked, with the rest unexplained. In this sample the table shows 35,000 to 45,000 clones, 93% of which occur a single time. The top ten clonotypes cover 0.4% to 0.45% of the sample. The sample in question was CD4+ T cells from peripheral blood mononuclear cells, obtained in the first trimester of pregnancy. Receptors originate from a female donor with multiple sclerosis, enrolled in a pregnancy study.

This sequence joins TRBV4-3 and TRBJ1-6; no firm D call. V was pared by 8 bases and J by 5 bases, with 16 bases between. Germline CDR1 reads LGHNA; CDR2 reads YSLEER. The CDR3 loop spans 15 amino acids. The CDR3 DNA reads TGCGCCAGCGCTTCCTCGGGAGCTAATAATTCACCCCTCCACTTT. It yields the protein CASASSGANNSPLHF.

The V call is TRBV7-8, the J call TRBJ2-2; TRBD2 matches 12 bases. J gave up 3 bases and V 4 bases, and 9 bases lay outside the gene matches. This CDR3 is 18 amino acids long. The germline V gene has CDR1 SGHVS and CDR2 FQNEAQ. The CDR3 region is CASSSTQLAGGYTGELFF. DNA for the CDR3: TGTGCCAGCAGCTCCACCCAACTAGCGGGGGGTTACACCGGGGAGCTGTTTTTT.

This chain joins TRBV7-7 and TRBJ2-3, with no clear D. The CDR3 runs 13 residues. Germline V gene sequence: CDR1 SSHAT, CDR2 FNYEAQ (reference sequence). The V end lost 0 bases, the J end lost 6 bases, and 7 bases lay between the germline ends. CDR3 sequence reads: CASSLAPRDTQYF. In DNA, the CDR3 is TGTGCCAGCAGCTTAGCCCCCCGGGATACGCAGTATTTT.

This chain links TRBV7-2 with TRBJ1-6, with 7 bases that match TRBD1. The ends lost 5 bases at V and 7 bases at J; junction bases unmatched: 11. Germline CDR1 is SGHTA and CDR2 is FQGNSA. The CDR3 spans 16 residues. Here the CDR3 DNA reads TGTGCCAGCAGCCCGCGAATGACAGGGATCAATTCACCCCTCCACTTT. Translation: CASSPRMTGINSPLHF.

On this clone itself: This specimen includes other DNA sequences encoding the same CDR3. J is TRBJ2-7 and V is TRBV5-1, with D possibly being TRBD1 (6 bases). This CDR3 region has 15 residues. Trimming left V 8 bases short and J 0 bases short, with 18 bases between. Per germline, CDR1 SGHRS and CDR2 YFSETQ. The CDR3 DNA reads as TGCGCCAGTAGCCCTATTCTCAGGGGCTCCTACGAGCAGTACTTC. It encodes CASSPILRGSYEQYF.

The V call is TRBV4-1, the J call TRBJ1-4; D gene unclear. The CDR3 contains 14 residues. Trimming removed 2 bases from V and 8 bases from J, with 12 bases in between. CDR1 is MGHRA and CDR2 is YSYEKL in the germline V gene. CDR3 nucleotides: TGCGCCAGCAGCCAATCCCCAAATAGAGAAAAACTGTTTTTT. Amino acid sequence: CASSQSPNREKLFF.

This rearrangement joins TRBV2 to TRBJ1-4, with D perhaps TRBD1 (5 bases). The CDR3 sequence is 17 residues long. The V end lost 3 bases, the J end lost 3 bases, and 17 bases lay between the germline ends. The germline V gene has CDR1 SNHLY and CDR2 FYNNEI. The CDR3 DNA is TGTGCCAGCAGTGATTTACTCAGGGCAGCTGCTAATGAAAAACTGTTTTTT. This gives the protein CASSDLLRAAANEKLFF. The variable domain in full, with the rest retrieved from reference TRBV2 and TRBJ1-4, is EPEVTQTPSHQVTQMGQEVILRCVPISNHLYFYWYRQILGQKVEFLVSFYNNEISEKSEIFDDQFSVERPDGSNFTLKIRSTKLEDSAMYFCASSDLLRAAANEKLFFGSGTQLSVL.

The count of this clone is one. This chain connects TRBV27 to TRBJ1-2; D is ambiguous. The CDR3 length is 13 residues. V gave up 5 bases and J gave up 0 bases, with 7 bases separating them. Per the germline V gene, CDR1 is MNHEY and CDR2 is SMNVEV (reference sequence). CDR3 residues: CASSTTPNYGYTF. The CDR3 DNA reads TGTGCCAGCAGTACGACACCTAACTATGGCTACACCTTC.

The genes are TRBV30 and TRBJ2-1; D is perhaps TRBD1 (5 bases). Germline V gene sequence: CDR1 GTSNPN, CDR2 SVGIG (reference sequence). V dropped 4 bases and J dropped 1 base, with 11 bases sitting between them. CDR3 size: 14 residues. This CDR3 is CAWTIRGSYNEQFF. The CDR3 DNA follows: TGTGCCTGGACGATTAGGGGATCCTACAATGAGCAGTTCTTC.

The CDR3 DNA follows: TGTGCCAGCAGCTACGGGACAGGGGACACCGGGGAGCTGTTTTTT. Translated, it gives CASSYGTGDTGELFF. The chain has TRBV9 and TRBJ2-2, with 10 positions matching TRBD1. The CDR3 covers 15 residues. Germline V gene data show CDR1 as SGDLS and CDR2 as YYNGEE. V was pared by 4 bases and J by 3 bases, with 3 bases of the junction left unmatched. The whole variable domain, filled in from reference TRBV9 and TRBJ2-2, reads DSGVTQTPKHLITATGQRVTLRCSPRSGDLSVYWYQQSLDQGLQFLIQYYNGEERAKGNILERFSAQQFPDLHSELNLSSLELGDSALYFCASSYGTGDTGELFFGEGSRLTVL.

The CDR3 loop is CASSLAWDRERHGYTF. The CDR3 nucleotides are TGTGCCAGCAGCTTAGCCTGGGACAGGGAGAGGCATGGCTACACCTTC. V usage is TRBV7-9 and J usage is TRBJ1-2; 9 nucleotides agree with TRBD1. The germline V gene encodes CDR1 SEHNR and CDR2 FQNEAQ (reference sequence). This CDR3 has 16 amino acids. V shed 0 bases, J shed 6 bases, and the junction held 8 bases outside the gene matches.

The CDR3 bases are TGCGCCAGCAGCCCAGACACTTACACTGAAGCTTTCTTT. This gives the protein CASSPDTYTEAFF. The V call is TRBV5-1, the J call TRBJ1-1, with D uncertain. Germline V CDR1 and CDR2: SGHRS, YFSETQ. The germline V and J ends were trimmed by 4 bases and 3 bases, with 10 bases remaining between them. The CDR3 length is 13 residues.

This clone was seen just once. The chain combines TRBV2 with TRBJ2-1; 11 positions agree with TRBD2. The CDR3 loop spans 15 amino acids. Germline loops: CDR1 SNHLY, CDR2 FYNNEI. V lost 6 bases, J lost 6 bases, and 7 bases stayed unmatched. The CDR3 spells CASRALAGVGNEQFF. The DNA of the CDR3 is TGTGCCAGCAGAGCACTAGCGGGAGTCGGCAATGAGCAGTTCTTC.

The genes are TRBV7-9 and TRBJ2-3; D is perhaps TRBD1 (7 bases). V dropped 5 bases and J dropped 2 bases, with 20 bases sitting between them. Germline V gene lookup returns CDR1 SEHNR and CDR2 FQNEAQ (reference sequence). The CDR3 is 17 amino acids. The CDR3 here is CASSPWTGLNPTDTQYF. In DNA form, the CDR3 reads TGTGCCAGCAGCCCCTGGACAGGACTAAACCCCACAGATACGCAGTATTTT.

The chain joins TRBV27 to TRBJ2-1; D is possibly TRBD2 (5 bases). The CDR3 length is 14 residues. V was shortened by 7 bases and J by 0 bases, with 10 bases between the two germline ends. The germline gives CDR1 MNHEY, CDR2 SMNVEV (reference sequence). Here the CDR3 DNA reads TGTGCCAGCACCGCCCGGGGCTCCTACAATGAGCAGTTCTTC. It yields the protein CASTARGSYNEQFF.

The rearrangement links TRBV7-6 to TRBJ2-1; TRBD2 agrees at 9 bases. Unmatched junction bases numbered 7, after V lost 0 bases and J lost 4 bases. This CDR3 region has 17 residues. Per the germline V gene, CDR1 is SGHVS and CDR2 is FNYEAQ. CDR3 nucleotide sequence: TGTGCCAGCAGCTTAGCCCAAGCTAGCGGGAAGTACAATGAGCAGTTCTTC. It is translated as CASSLAQASGKYNEQFF.

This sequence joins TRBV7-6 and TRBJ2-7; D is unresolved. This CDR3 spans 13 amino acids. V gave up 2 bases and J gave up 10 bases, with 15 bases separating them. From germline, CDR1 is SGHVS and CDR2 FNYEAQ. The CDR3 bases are TGTGCCAGCAGCTTAAGAGTCCTAGGTGAACAGTACTTC. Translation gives CASSLRVLGEQYF. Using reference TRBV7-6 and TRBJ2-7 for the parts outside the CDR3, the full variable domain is GAGVSQSPRYKVTKRGQDVALRCDPISGHVSLYWYRQALGQGPEFLTYFNYEAQQDKSGLPNDRFSAERPEGSISTLTIQRTEQRDSAMYRCASSLRVLGEQYFGPGTRLTVT.

The DNA of the CDR3 is TGTGCCAGCAGTTTCAAAGCGGGAGCGGGGAATGAGCAGTTCTTC. Amino acids: CASSFKAGAGNEQFF. The chain has TRBV6-5 and TRBJ2-1; 8 bases fit TRBD2. The ends lost 4 bases at V and 7 bases at J; junction bases unmatched: 9. Germline lookup yields CDR1 MNHEY and CDR2 SVGAGI. The CDR3 sequence is 15 residues long.

CDR3 DNA: TGTGCCATCAGTGGTAGACAGGGGAGGGGGGTGATGGGCCACGAGCAGTACTTC. This encodes CAISGRQGRGVMGHEQYF. The J gene is TRBJ2-7, the V gene TRBV10-3; D might be TRBD1 (8 bases). CDR1 is ENHRY, CDR2 SYGVKD, per germline. Trimming pared 4 bases from V and 5 bases from J, leaving 27 bases between. The CDR3 is made up of 18 amino acids.

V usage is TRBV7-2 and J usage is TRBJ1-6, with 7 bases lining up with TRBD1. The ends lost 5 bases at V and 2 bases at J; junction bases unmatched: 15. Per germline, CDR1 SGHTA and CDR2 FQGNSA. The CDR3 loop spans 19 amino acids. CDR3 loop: CASSRIRDSIRTYNSPLHF. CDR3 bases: TGTGCCAGCAGCAGAATCCGGGACAGTATAAGGACCTATAATTCACCCCTCCACTTT.

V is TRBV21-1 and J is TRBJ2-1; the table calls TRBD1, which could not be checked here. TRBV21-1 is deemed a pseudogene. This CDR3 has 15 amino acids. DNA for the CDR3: TGTGCCAGCACCCTCCGTGGGGACAGTTACAATGAGCAGTTCTTC. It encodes CASTLRGDSYNEQFF.

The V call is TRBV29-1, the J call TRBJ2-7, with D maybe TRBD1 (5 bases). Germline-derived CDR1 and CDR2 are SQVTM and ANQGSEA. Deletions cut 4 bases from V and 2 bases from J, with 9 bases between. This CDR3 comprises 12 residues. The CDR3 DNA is TGCAGCGTTGCGGCAGGGCCCTACGAGCAGTACTTC. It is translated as CSVAAGPYEQYF.

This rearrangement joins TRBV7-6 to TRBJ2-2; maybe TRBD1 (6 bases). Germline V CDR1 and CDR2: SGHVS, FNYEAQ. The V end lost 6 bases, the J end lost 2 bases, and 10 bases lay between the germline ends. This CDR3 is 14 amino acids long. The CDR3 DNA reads TGTGCCAGCAGGACAGGTGTTAACACCGGGGAGCTGTTTTTT. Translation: CASRTGVNTGELFF.

The CDR3, as DNA: TGTGCCAGCAGCGTGGGAGGGTCCACCGGGGAGCTGTTTTTT. This gives the protein CASSVGGSTGELFF. The chain employs TRBV9 and TRBJ2-2; 7 bases match TRBD2. J lost 4 bases, V lost 2 bases, and 2 bases had no gene match. The CDR3 has 14 amino acids. Germline V CDR1 and CDR2: SGDLS, YYNGEE.

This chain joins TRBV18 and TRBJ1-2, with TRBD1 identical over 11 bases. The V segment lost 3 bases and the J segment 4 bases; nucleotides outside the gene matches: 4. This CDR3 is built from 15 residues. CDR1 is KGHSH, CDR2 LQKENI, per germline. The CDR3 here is CASSPSGTGGYGYTF. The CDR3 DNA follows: TGTGCCAGCTCACCGTCCGGGACAGGGGGCTATGGCTACACCTTC.